The entry that follows covers one T cell receptor beta chain sequence. This may come from a read error, since a much larger clone is one base off. The conserved phenylalanine or tryptophan is not found at the CDR3 terminus, so this likely reflects a read error. These data are taken from a study of regulatory T cells in long-lasting Graves disease. Time point defined: newly diagnosed GD, antithyroid drugs for less than 3 months. Following extraction of RNA from PBMCs, that RNA was used to make the TCR library. iRepertoire HTBI primers and Arm-PCR of CDR3 regions built TCR beta libraries. Study processing details: From all samples, identification returned 14 TRBJ and approximately 67 TRBV segments. TCRdb re-derived calls from the multiplex PCR reads in MiXCR, one entry per CDR3 protein. The V and J calls, along with clone size, are taken from TCRdb and not from the paper's own processing. The sample shows 300,000 to 400,000 distinct CDR3 sequences, roughly 17% of them seen only once.

These data were also filed under a second study, of T cells in Graves' hyperthyroidism and ophthalmopathy. That report adds: The HTBI set primed first-round TCR CDR3 RT-PCR. Most thyroid clonotypes that were expanded above 0.001 also turned up in blood. Before onset, by a median of approximately 6.2 months, the model predicted ophthalmopathy.

The starting material was peripheral blood mononuclear cells (PBMCs), obtained at new diagnosis, from a patient treated with antithyroid drugs. This receptor was obtained from a man aged 40-55 years with Graves disease.

CDR3 sequence (DNA): TGTGCCAGCAGTACCCGGACAGGGGGCTCCAATCAGCCCCAGCATTCT. It encodes CASSTRTGGSNQPQHS. This chain connects TRBV28 to TRBJ1-5, with 11 positions matching TRBD1. The germline V gene encodes CDR1 MDHEN and CDR2 SYDVKM. V dropped 5 bases and J dropped 3; count of bases not matched to a gene: 6. This CDR3 spans 16 amino acids.